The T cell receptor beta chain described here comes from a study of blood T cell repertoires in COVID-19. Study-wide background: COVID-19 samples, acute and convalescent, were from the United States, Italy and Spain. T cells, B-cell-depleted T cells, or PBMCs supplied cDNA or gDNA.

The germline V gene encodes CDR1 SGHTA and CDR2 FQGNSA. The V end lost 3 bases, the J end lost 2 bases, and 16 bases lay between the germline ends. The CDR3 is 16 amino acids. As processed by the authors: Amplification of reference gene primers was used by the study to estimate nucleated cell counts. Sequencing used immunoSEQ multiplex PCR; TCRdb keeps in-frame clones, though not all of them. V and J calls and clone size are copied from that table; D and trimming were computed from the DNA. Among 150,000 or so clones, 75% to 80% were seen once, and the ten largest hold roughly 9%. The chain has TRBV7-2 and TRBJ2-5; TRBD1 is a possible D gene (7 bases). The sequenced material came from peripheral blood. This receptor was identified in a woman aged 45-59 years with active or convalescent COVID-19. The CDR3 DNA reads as TGTGCCAGCAGCTTCGGGCAGGGGGGTTCTCAAGAGACCCAGTACTTC. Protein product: CASSFGQGGSQETQYF.